This T cell receptor (beta chain) was documented in a study of T-cell memory formation after mild COVID-19. On the study more broadly: The TCR clusters were mostly specific to one donor.

Findings and limits, study-wide: From day 15 to 85, contracting clones were balanced between CD4 and CD8, whereas later expanders leaned toward CD4+.

Trimming removed 7 bases from V and 1 base from J, with 7 bases in between. The CDR3 sequence is 12 residues long. Constant-segment primers were used for 5'RACE, and the resulting TCR alpha and TCR beta cDNA libraries carried sample barcodes and UMIs. TCRdb re-analysed the 5' RACE reads in MiXCR, keeping a single row per CDR3 protein. Of 120,000 or so distinct CDR3 sequences in the sample, roughly 6.2% were seen once. On this clonotype itself: Its antigen is not known.

V usage is TRBV12-3 or TRBV12-4 and J usage is TRBJ1-1, with no clear D. The clonotype comes from an adult woman who had mild COVID-19 (a few samples of this study predate the infection). Cell type and time point are not known. The material sequenced was PBMCs or a T cell subset sorted from them (not recorded which). This CDR3 is CASTSQNTEAFF. Here the CDR3 DNA reads TGTGCCAGCACCTCACAGAACACTGAAGCTTTCTTT.